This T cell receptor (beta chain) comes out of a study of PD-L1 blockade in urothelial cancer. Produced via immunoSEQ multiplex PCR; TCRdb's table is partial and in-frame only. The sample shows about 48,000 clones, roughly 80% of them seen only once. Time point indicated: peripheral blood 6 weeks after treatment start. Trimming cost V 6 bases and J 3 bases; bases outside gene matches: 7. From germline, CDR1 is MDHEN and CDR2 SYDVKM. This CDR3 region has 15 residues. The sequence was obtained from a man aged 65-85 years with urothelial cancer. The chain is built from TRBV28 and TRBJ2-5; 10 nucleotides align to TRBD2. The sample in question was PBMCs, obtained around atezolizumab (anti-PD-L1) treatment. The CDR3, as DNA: TGTGCCAGCAGCGGTCCTAGCGGGAGCAAAGAGACCCAGTACTTC. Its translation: CASSGPSGSKETQYF.